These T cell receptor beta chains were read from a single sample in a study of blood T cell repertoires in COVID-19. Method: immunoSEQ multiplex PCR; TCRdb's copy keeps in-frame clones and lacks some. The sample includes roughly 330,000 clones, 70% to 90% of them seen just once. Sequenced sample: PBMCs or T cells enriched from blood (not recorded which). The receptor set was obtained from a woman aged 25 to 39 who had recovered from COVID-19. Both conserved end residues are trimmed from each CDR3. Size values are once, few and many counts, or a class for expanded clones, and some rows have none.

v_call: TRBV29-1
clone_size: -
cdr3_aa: SVGVRDYGYT

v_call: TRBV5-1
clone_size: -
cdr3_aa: ASSLETGQLYEQY

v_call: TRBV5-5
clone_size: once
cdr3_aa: ASSQLQGRQPQH

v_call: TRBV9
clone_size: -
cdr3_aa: ASSARGGLTEAF

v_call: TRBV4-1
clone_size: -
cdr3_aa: ASRDRDFFFSGNTIY

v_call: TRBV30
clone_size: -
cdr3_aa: AWSVQGLMGQPQH

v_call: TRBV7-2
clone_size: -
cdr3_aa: ASSPEGQGNSPLH

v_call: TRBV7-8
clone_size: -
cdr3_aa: ASSLRTGGLNTEAF

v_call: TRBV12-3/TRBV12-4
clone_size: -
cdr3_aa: ASSSTGGETQY

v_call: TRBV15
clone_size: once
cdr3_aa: ATSRAQTGVGANVLT

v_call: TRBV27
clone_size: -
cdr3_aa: ASTTGWGTEAF

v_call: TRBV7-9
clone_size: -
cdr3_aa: ASSLTEANVLT

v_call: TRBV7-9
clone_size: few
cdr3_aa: ASSLTGVSYNEQF

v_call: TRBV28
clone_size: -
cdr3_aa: AVHSSTNYGYT

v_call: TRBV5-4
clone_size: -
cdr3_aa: ASSLVSGSPLH

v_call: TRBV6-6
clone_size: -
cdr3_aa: ASEPSGRTNTGELF

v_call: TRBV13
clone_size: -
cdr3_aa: ASSLEGGGNQETQY

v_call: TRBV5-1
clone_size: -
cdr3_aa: ASSLYRTDEAF

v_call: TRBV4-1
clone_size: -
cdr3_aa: ASSQWTSEETQY

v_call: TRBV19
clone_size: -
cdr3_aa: ASSMTAPGTEAF

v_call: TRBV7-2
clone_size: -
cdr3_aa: ASRSTTGGQPQH

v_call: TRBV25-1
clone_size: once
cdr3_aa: ASSAGTGTGANVLT

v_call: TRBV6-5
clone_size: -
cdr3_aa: ASNGRTNTEAF

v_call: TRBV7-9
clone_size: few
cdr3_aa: ASSPLIRTGEDYEQY

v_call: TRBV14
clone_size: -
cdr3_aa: ASSQARGFTDTQY

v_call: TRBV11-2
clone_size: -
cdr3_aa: ASSLRDRGGLEEQF

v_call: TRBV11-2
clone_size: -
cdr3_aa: ASSPSGQGAHGYT

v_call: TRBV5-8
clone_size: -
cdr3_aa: ASSLGARGTDTQY

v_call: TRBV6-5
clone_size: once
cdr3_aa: ASSTGGGQPQH

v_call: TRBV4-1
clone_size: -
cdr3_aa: ASTEPGLAGARQF

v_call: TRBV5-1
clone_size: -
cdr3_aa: ASSLGGDTEAF

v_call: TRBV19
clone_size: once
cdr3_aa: ASSPTSGVETQY

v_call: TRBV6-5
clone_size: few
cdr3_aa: ASSYRDNQPQH

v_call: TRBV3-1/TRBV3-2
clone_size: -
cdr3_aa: ASSQGGTANT

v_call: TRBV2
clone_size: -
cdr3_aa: ASSEALPGHTTEAF

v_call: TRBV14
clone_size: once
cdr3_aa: ASSQDPAGGIAPLH

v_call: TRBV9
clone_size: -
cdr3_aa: ASSLGQVQISGNTIY

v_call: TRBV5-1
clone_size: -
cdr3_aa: ASSRGQGNTEAF

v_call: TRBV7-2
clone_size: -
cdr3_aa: ASSWTGPNTEAF

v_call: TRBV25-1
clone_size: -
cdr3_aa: ASSAARRSYNEQF

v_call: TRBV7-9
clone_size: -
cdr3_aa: ASSFVSYEQY

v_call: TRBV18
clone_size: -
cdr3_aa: ASSITTGGNAEAF

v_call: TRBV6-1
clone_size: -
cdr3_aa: ASSESPSGNTIY

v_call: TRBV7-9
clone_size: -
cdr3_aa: ASSRTLAGLRNEQF

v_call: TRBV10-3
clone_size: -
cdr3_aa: AISETGANYGYT

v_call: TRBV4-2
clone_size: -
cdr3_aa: ASSQDKAPRGEAF

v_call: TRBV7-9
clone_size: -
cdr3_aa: ASSLAVPSNEKLF